One and the same sample provided the 2 T cell receptor beta chains below, sequenced in a study of graft-versus-host responses after intestinal transplantation. Generated by immunoSEQ multiplex PCR, the TCRdb table keeps only in-frame clones and is missing some. The sample carries approximately 100,000 clones, roughly 87% recorded once. Their specific antigens are unknown. The sequencing used unstimulated CD4+ T cells sorted from spleen or lymph node cells, collected before intestinal transplant. The origin of the receptors is a human donor who received an intestinal transplant.

CDR3 in DNA: TGTGCCAGCAGTGAATTAGTGGGTACCTACAATGAGCAGTTCTTC. It codes for CASSELVGTYNEQFF. V usage is TRBV2 and J usage is TRBJ2-1; D uncertain. The germline V and J ends were trimmed by 2 bases and 2 bases, with 10 bases remaining between them. This CDR3 is 15 amino acids long. The germline gives CDR1 SNHLY, CDR2 FYNNEI.

This clone was picked up one time. The chain joins TRBV6-1 to TRBJ2-5; D perhaps matches TRBD2 (6 bases). V lost 6 bases to trimming and J lost 1 base, with 9 bases between them. This CDR3 spans 13 amino acids. Germline loops: CDR1 MNHNS, CDR2 SASEGT. CDR3 protein: CASRRGLQETQYF. In DNA form, the CDR3 reads TGTGCCAGCAGACGGGGACTCCAAGAGACCCAGTACTTC.